This note documents a single T cell receptor beta chain sequence. Its antigen is currently unknown. These data are taken from a study of OX40 agonist ivuxolimab in advanced cancers. Turning to the study itself: As their treatment, patients were administered ivuxolimab, an agonistic anti-OX40 (CD134) antibody. Across the patients, intravenous ivuxolimab was delivered every 2 weeks at 0.01 to 10 mg/kg.

Trimming shortened V by 4 bases and J by 8 bases, and 11 bases separated the two germline ends. Germline lookup yields CDR1 DFQATT and CDR2 SNEGSKA (reference sequence). The CDR3 contains 11 residues. Profiled with immunoSEQ multiplex PCR; TCRdb holds only in-frame clones, not every one. The sample lists about 83,000 clones; roughly 80% were seen once. Regarding the study as a whole: Relative to CD4+ cells, CD8+ T cells on average had more expanded clones. Relatively little clonal expansion, among the lowest observed, appeared in partial responders at 0.1-3.0 mg/kg.

V and J are TRBV20-1 and TRBJ1-1, with D uncertain. The material sequenced was CD4+ or CD8+ T cells sorted from blood, taken in a trial of the OX40 agonist ivuxolimab. This TCR was sampled from an adult with an advanced solid tumor such as melanoma, head and neck, liver or kidney cancer. CDR3 DNA sequence: TGCAGTGCTACGGAAGATACCGAAGCTTTCTTT. Translated, it gives CSATEDTEAFF.